This TCR beta chain was retrieved from a study of blood T cell repertoires in COVID-19 (dated by TCRdb to the early 2020s). Context from the whole study: Collaborator samples came from the United States, Italy and Spain and covered acute and convalescent phases of COVID-19. The prospective study material was composed of cDNA or gDNA derived from T cells, B-cell-depleted T cells, or PBMCs. Subjects who had been exposed to COVID-19, were actively infected with it, or had recovered from it provided the deeply sampled blood TCRbeta repertoires that made up the dataset. The repertoires were made available in a free public database intended to serve as a resource for research on the immune response to SARS-CoV-2. Samples were obtained from the ongoing ImmuneRACE study (first 160 participants) and from some 1,200 subjects provided by 6 global collaborators. Nearly every sample came with metadata listing a de-identified subject ID, COVID-19 status, age in years and sex. Where available, HLA class I and class II types were taken from metadata supplied by the sample provider and were not determined by assay-based typing. Study-wide conclusions, independent of this receptor: The quantity of clinical and demographic metadata differed by source and by participant and was supplied without curation.

A remark on this clone: The target of this receptor is not known. No clone much larger than this one lies a single base away; base qualities are absent.

The immunoSEQ Assay, a bias-controlled multiplex PCR, was used to amplify TCRbeta CDR3 regions from genomic DNA. In the original analysis: Within the assay, amplification of reference gene primers was used to estimate how many nucleated cells each sample contained. Sequence reads were collapsed and filtered to measure the absolute abundance of every unique TCRbeta CDR3 rearrangement. For each sample, productive Simpson clonality was calculated by taking the square root of Simpson's diversity index across productive rearrangements. The table was pulled from immuneACCESS by TCRdb, which kept in-frame rearrangements only. Such tables lose some clones; where checked, under half of the loss comes from unresolved V genes, and the rest has no known cause. V, J and clone size derive from that table, while D and trimming were established from the DNA sequence. Present in this sample are 150,000 to 200,000 clones, roughly 80% of which were seen just once. Around 3.2% of the sample is held by the ten biggest clonotypes.

Relative to germline, V is missing 0 bases and J is missing 0 bases, with 2 bases of the junction outside any gene match. The CDR3 numbers 15 residues from cysteine through phenylalanine. The CDR3 DNA has 45 bases and is translated from base 1. Via the germline V gene, CDR1 is SGHTS and CDR2 YDEGEE. Enrolling through a virtual design, the prospective study's participants ranged in age from roughly 18 to 89 years and lived across 24 United States geographic areas. In the prospective study, participants were assigned to cohorts based on the clinical history participants reported in a screening survey and a study questionnaire. For ImmuneRACE Cohort 3, a participant was defined as recovered based on two consecutive negative NP/OP PCR tests, clearance by a healthcare professional, or resolution of symptoms. Each participant in the prospective study had whole blood, serum and a nasopharyngeal or oropharyngeal swab collected by mobile phlebotomists. Participants in the prospective study had the option to provide additional blood draws and questionnaires over an approximately 2-month period. Blood samples from the prospective study were shipped frozen or at room temperature prior to DNA extraction.

This chain joins TRBV5-8 to TRBJ2-7; TRBD1 aligns with 8 central bases. The receptor was isolated from a woman between 55 and 75 years old who had recovered from COVID-19. The sample taken for sequencing was PBMCs or T cells enriched from blood (not recorded which). The CDR3 is CASSLGTGSSYEQYF. The DNA is TGTGCCAGCAGCTTGGGGACAGGGTCCTCCTACGAGCAGTACTTC.